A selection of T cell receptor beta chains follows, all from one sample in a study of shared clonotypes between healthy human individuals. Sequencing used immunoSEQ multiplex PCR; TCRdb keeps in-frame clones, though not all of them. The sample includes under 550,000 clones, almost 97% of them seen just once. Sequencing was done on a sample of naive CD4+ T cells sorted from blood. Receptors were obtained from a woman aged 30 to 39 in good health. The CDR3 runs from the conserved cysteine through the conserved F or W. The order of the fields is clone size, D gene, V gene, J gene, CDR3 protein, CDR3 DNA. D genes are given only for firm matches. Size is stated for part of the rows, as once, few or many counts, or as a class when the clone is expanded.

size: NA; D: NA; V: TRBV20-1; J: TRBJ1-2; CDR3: CSSKPNYGYTF; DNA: TGCAGTTCGAAACCTAACTATGGCTACACCTTC
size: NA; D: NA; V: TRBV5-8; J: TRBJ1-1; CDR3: CASSLEQGQGGTEAFF; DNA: TGTGCCAGCAGCTTGGAGCAAGGGCAGGGAGGCACTGAAGCTTTCTTT
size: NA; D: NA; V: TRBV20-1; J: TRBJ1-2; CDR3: CSARGARGYTF; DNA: TGCAGTGCTAGAGGGGCCCGAGGCTACACCTTC
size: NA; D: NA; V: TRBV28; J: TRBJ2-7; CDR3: CASSPGRQDEQYF; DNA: TGTGCCAGCAGTCCAGGACGCCAGGACGAGCAGTACTTC
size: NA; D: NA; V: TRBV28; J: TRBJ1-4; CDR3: CASSQGKLFF; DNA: TGTGCCAGCAGTCAGGGAAAACTGTTTTTT
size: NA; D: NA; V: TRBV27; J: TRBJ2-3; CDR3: CATRIEGGTDTQYF; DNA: TGTGCCACCAGGATTGAGGGGGGCACAGATACGCAGTATTTT
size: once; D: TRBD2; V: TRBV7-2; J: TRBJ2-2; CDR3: CASSLKGLAGVSAGELFF; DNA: TGTGCCAGCAGCTTGAAAGGACTAGCGGGAGTGTCCGCCGGGGAGCTGTTTTTT
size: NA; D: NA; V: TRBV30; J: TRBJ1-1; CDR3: CAWMGGPLRAFF; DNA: TGTGCCTGGATGGGGGGCCCCCTGCGAGCTTTCTTT
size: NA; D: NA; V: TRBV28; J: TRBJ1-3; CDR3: CASRSGGNTIYF; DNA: TGTGCCAGCAGGTCGGGTGGAAACACCATATATTTT
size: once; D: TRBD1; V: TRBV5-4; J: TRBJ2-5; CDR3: CASSKGTGAGETQYF; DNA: TGTGCCAGCAGCAAAGGGACAGGGGCTGGAGAGACCCAGTACTTC
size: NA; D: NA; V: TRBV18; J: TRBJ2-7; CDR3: CASSPSSSTTEQYF; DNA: TGTGCCAGCTCTCCCTCGTCCTCTACGACCGAGCAGTACTTC
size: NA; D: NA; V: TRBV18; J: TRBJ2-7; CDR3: CASSPDRRSSSYEQYF; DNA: TGTGCCAGCTCACCTGACAGGAGATCGAGCTCCTACGAGCAGTACTTC
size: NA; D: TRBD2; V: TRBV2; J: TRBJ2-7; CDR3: CASSVGLAVYEQYF; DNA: TGTGCCAGCAGTGTTGGACTAGCGGTCTACGAGCAGTACTTC
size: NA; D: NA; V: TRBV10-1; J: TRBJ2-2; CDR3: CASSEWGLSLTGELFF; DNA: TGCGCCAGCAGTGAGTGGGGACTGTCTTTAACCGGGGAGCTGTTTTTT
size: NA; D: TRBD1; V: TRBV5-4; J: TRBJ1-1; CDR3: CASSLSTGVPEAFF; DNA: TGTGCCAGCAGCTTGTCCACAGGGGTTCCTGAAGCTTTCTTT
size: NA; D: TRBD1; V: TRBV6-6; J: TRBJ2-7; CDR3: CASTNATGGEQYF; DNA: TGTGCCAGCACGAATGCAACAGGGGGCGAGCAGTACTTC
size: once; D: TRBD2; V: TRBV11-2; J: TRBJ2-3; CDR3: CASSLDVTNVPGLATNTQYF; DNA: TGTGCCAGCAGCTTAGACGTTACTAACGTACCGGGACTAGCTACGAATACGCAGTATTTT
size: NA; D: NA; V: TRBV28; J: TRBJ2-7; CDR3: CASSEDTNPFYEQYF; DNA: TGTGCCAGCAGTGAGGACACGAATCCCTTCTACGAGCAGTACTTC
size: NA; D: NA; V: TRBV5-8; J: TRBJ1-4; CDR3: CASSLEEGVGEKLFF; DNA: TGTGCCAGCAGCTTGGAGGAGGGTGTCGGTGAAAAACTGTTTTTT
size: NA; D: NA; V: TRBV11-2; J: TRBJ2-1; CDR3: CASSLYATLGDEQFF; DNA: TGTGCCAGCAGCTTATACGCGACCTTGGGTGATGAGCAGTTCTTC
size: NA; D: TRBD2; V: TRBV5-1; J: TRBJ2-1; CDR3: CASRPPGLAYNEQFF; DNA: TGCGCCAGCAGACCTCCGGGACTAGCGTACAATGAGCAGTTCTTC
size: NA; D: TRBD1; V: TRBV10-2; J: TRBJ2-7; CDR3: CASSEPGQGYEQYF; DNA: TGCGCCAGCAGTGAACCGGGACAGGGCTACGAGCAGTACTTC
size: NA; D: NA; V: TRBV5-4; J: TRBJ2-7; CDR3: CASSLEAHESHEQYF; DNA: TGTGCCAGCAGCTTAGAAGCTCACGAGAGCCACGAGCAGTACTTC
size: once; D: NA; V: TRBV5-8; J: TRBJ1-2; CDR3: CASSFNRPRYGYTF; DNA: TGTGCCAGCAGCTTCAACCGACCGAGGTATGGCTACACCTTC
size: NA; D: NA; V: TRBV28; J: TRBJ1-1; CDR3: CASSTRGLGPRNTEAFF; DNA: TGTGCCAGCAGCACCAGAGGACTCGGCCCCCGGAACACTGAAGCTTTCTTT
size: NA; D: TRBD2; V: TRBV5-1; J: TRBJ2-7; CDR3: CASSLLDAGATYEQYF; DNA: TGCGCCAGCAGCTTGTTAGACGCGGGAGCTACCTACGAGCAGTACTTC
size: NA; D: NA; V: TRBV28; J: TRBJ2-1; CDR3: CASTPAGTPDSYNEQFF; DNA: TGTGCCAGCACGCCCGCCGGGACTCCCGACTCCTACAATGAGCAGTTCTTC
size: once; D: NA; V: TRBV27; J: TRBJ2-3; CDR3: CASSSIGGPASTDTQYF; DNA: TGTGCCAGCAGTTCCATAGGAGGGCCTGCTAGCACAGATACGCAGTATTTT
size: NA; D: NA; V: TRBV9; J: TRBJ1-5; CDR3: CASSVAEGVQPQHF; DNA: TGTGCCAGCAGCGTAGCTGAAGGGGTTCAGCCCCAGCATTTT
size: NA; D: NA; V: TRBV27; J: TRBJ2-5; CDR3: CASSPDRVPGETQYF; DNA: TGTGCCAGCAGCCCAGACCGGGTTCCGGGAGAGACCCAGTACTTC
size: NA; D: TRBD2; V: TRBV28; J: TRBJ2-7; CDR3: CASSPYPVAGGEEQYF; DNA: TGTGCCAGCAGTCCCTACCCCGTAGCGGGAGGGGAAGAGCAGTACTTC
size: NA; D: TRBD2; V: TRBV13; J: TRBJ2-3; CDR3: CASKLTPGGPGTDTQYF; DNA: TGTGCCAGCAAGTTAACCCCGGGAGGGCCGGGCACAGATACGCAGTATTTT
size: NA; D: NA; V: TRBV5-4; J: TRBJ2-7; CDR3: CASSLPGTRYEQYF; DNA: TGTGCCAGCAGCTTGCCCGGGACAAGATACGAGCAGTACTTC
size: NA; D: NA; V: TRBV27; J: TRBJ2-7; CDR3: CASSLSSRGAGYEQYF; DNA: TGTGCCAGCAGTTTATCTTCCAGGGGAGCTGGCTACGAGCAGTACTTC
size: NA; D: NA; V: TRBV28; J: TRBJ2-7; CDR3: CASSWDNPSRYEQYF; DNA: TGTGCCAGCAGTTGGGACAACCCATCTCGGTACGAGCAGTACTTC
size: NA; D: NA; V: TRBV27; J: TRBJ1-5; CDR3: CASSLLGVAQPQHF; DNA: TGTGCCAGCAGTTTATTGGGGGTAGCTCAGCCCCAGCATTTT
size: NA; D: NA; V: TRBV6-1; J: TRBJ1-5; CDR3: CASRGKAGRPPQHF; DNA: TGTGCCAGCAGGGGAAAAGCTGGGCGGCCGCCCCAGCATTTT
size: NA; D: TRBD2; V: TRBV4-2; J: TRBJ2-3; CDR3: CASSQAASGSVDTQYF; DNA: TGTGCCAGCAGCCAAGCCGCCAGCGGGAGCGTGGATACGCAGTATTTT
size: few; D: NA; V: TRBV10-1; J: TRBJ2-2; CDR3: CASSSDLTGGELFF; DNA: TGCGCCAGCAGCTCGGACTTGACGGGTGGGGAGCTGTTTTTT